The clone carrying this T cell receptor beta chain was detected ten times or more. Its antigen is unidentified. The sample comes from a study of molecular identifiers for immune sequencing clone quantification. The wider study: For replicates, RNA isolated from approximately 22,000 or 94,000 naive CD8 cells was divided into five portions, of which four were sequenced.

Based on a CD8+CD4-CCR7+CD45RA+ profile, naive CD8 T cells were sorted. TCRdb reprocessed the PCR reads via MiXCR and lists one record per CDR3 protein. The sample lists under 650,000 distinct CDR3 sequences, around 20% occurring once. The V and J ends lost 2 bases and 0 bases, in that order; junction bases with no gene match: 8. CDR1 MDHEN and CDR2 SYDVKM come from the germline V gene. The length of the CDR3 is 18 residues. Findings and caveats of the study: Clones above 20 RNA copies contained over 97% of effector molecules and under 1% of naive molecules.

This clonotype was sampled from a human donor in good health. Some libraries in this study had Jurkat cell RNA spiked in. The genes are TRBV28 and TRBJ1-5; the match to TRBD1 covers 9 bases. Material for sequencing was naive CD8+ T cells from blood, with Jurkat cell RNA spiked in. The subset here: FACS-sorted CD8+CD4-CCR7+CD45RA+ naive T cells. The CDR3 region has the DNA TGTGCCAGCAGTTTAGGGACAGGGTTTCCCTTTAGCAATCAGCCCCAGCATTTT. Amino acid sequence: CASSLGTGFPFSNQPQHF.